The subject of this entry is one T cell receptor (beta chain). What it recognizes is unknown. Other DNA sequences in this sample translate to the same CDR3. This sample is drawn from a study of T cell responses to AZD1222 COVID-19 vaccine. Study-wide background: Pooled samples include second doses given at about 4 or 12 weeks.

CDR1 is MNHEY and CDR2 is SVGAGI in the germline V gene. The CDR3 sequence is 15 residues long. The ends were cut back, 6 bases at V and 0 bases at J, with 12 bases in the middle. Data came from immunoSEQ multiplex PCR; TCRdb stores just in-frame clones and leaves some out. The sample contains about 130,000 clones, about 93% of which appear only once. Overall study results and limits: Spike regions recognized by vaccine-associated CD4 TCRs spanned the protein, led by 160-218 and 743-854. Repertoires were collected only later (after the peak T cell response had occurred). Only six people who got AZD1222 tested seropositive at baseline.

The sequencing here drew on peripheral blood, taken on day 0 of AZD1222 vaccination. This TCR derives from an adult in good health. The chain carries TRBV6-5 and TRBJ1-3, with a tentative D call TRBD1 (5 bases). The CDR3 DNA sequence: TGTGCCAGCAGCACGGGACGGAACTCTGGAAACACCATATATTTT. It translates to CASSTGRNSGNTIYF.